This TCR beta chain was obtained from a study of cytomegalovirus exposure and HLA in healthy donors. There are 11 residues in the CDR3. From germline, CDR1 is KGHSH and CDR2 LQKENI. V lost 7 bases to trimming and J lost 3 bases, with 6 bases between them. Profiling relied on immunoSEQ multiplex PCR, and the TCRdb table lists in-frame clones only, not all of them. The sample consists of roughly 190,000 clones, roughly 83% of them appearing once. The V gene is TRBV18, the J gene TRBJ1-1; D remains unclear. The sample comprised PBMCs. The origin of this receptor is a woman aged 18 to 35 in good health and CMV-seronegative. CDR3 nucleotide sequence: TGTGCCAGCTTTCAGTACACTGAAGCTTTCTTT. The encoded protein is CASFQYTEAFF.